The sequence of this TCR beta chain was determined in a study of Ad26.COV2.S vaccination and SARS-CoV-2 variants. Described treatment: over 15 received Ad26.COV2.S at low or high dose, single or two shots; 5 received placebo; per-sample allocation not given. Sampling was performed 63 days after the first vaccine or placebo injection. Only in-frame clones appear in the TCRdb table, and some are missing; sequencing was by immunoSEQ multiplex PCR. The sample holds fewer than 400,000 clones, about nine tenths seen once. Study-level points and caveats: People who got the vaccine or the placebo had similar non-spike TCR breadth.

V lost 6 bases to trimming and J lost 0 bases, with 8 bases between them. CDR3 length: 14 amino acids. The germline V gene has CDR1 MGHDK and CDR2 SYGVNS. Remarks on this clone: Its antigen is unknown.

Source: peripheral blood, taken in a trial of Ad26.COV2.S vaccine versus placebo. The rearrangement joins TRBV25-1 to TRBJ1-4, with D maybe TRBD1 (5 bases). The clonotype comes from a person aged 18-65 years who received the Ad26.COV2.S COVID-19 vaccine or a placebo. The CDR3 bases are TGTGCCAGCAGGGGACCCACAACTAATGAAAAACTGTTTTTT. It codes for CASRGPTTNEKLFF. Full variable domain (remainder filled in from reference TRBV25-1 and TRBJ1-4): EADIYQTPRYLVIGTGKKITLECSQTMGHDKMYWYQQDPGMELHLIHYSYGVNSTEKGDLSSESTVSRIRTEHFPLTLESARPSHTSQYLCASRGPTTNEKLFFGSGTQLSVL.